This TCR beta chain was profiled in a study of Tregs in tolerant kidney transplant recipients. Whole-study findings and limits: Validation in larger populations is needed because few patients were studied. Biological reproducibility was not directly addressed, but technical replication error appeared minimal.

Unstimulated regulatory T cells (CD4+CD25+CD127-), CD4+CD25- non-regulatory cells, CD4 and CD8 cells were FACS-sorted from thawed PBMCs. Thawed PBMCs were rested overnight at 37°C with around 180 IU/ml IL-2 before regulatory T cell sorting. The method was immunoSEQ multiplex PCR; TCRdb's version includes in-frame clones alone and lacks a portion of them. The top ten clones hold approximately 2.7% of a sample with about 18,000 clones, approximately 80% of them seen once. With regard to this clone: The target antigen is unknown.

Source material: Tregs from blood. This receptor was identified in a human donor in good health.

The CDR3 protein is CASSIQENTEAFF. The CDR3 DNA reads TGTGCCAGCAGCATACAGGAGAACACTGAAGCTTTCTTT. V and J are TRBV7-3 and TRBJ1-1; possibly TRBD1 for D (5 bases). Per the germline V gene, CDR1 is SGHTA and CDR2 is FQGTGA. CDR3 size: 13 residues. With 5 bases removed from V and 1 base from J, the gap between germline ends came to 8 bases.